The rows below give T cell receptor beta chains drawn from one sample of a study of CD8 T cells in ankylosing spondylitis. TCRdb re-analysed the 5' RACE reads in MiXCR, keeping a single row per CDR3 protein. The data hold 200,000 to 250,000 distinct CDR3 sequences, with 6% to 8% observed a single time. Material: blood, either unsorted or a sorted T cell fraction (not recorded which). These receptors originate from a male donor with ankylosing spondylitis. The CDR3 runs from the conserved cysteine through the conserved F or W.

cdr3_aa j_call v_call cdr3_length
CATMAGGLQETQYF TRBJ2-5 TRBV24-1 14
CASSYGTGFYGYTF TRBJ1-2 TRBV6-2/TRBV6-3 14
CASREGQFEYEQYF TRBJ2-7 TRBV6-1 14
CASSPRGVYRQGNEQFF TRBJ2-1 TRBV19 17
CSARDSRRGPYYGYTF TRBJ1-2 TRBV20-1 16
CASSPSGGVTPDTQYF TRBJ2-3 TRBV9 16
CASSHPGTDYEQYF TRBJ2-7 TRBV4-2 14
CASSWNVGRTEAFF TRBJ1-1 TRBV7-2 14
CSVWTGTGYTF TRBJ1-2 TRBV29-1 11
CASSRVSTDTQYF TRBJ2-3 TRBV27 13
CASSQTRGNTEAFF TRBJ1-1 TRBV28 14
CASSYYRTGEQYF TRBJ2-7 TRBV6-2/TRBV6-3 13
CASSNHSWYEQYF TRBJ2-7 TRBV12-3/TRBV12-4 13
CASTDPKDRATSRPGELFF TRBJ2-2 TRBV6-2/TRBV6-3 19
CATSDSGNDQPQHF TRBJ1-5 TRBV24-1 14
CATSNPPSASDTQYF TRBJ2-3 TRBV15 15
CASSQYELGGSEAFF TRBJ1-1 TRBV5-5 15
CASSYSREASTDTQYF TRBJ2-3 TRBV6-5 16
CASSYSPTVNYGYTF TRBJ1-2 TRBV6-5 15
CASRYGDRRADEQYF TRBJ2-7 TRBV28 15
CASSPPDMSSYNEQFF TRBJ2-1 TRBV18 16
CASSVAGQPTYEQYF TRBJ2-7 TRBV9 15
CASSPRTGSNQPQHF TRBJ1-5 TRBV12-3/TRBV12-4 15
CASSRYPLEFF TRBJ2-1 TRBV27 11
CASSFDRGFYEQYF TRBJ2-7 TRBV5-1 14
CAISDSGVSYEQYF TRBJ2-7 TRBV10-3 14
CASSQDQAGSGNTIYF TRBJ1-3 TRBV4-1 16
CASSQDPGQGGTQYF TRBJ2-5 TRBV4-3 15
CASSEVWGSPLHF TRBJ1-6 TRBV25-1 13
CASGRGLRDTQYF TRBJ2-3 TRBV2 13
CASSYSGGQNYGYTF TRBJ1-2 TRBV6-5 15
CASSQAETSGNEQFF TRBJ2-1 TRBV4-2 15
CASSGGQETQYF TRBJ2-5 TRBV13 12
CASSSGGSEAFF TRBJ1-1 TRBV5-1 12
CATSREGTGGRETQYF TRBJ2-5 TRBV15 16
CASSLGQGMGEQYF TRBJ2-7 TRBV7-7 14
CASSVGRTGTYGYTF TRBJ1-2 TRBV9 15
CAMGHGRTGELFF TRBJ2-2 TRBV5-5 13
CASSLFGTTENEQFF TRBJ2-1 TRBV5-6 15
CASSFGTRYGYTF TRBJ1-2 TRBV11-2 13
CASSVGDRGSEQYF TRBJ2-7 TRBV9 14
CASTPPESTDTQYF TRBJ2-3 TRBV6-2/TRBV6-3 14
CASSESRTGTGELFF TRBJ2-2 TRBV10-1 15
CASSDTGTGTYF TRBJ2-7 TRBV7-9 12
CASSVGDRVSYEQYF TRBJ2-7 TRBV9 15
CASSERLAGAYEQYF TRBJ2-7 TRBV25-1 15
CASSLSLGDRAGGYTF TRBJ1-2 TRBV7-2 16